The following is a T cell receptor beta chain sequence with its context. Its antigen is not identified. Random hexamers were used to reverse transcribe the RNA input (about 0.5 to 1 ug). By means of immunoSEQ multiplex PCR, TCR beta CDR3 spanning 54 Vbeta and 13 Jbeta underwent amplification. TCRdb called the immunoSEQ multiplex PCR reads again in MiXCR, with one record for every CDR3 protein. This sample has roughly 200,000 distinct CDR3 sequences, with approximately 94% found just once. Sequencing targeted TCR beta in blood CD8+ and CD4+ T cells. This specimen belongs to a study of CD8 T cells in Susac syndrome. General study results and limits: A relatively small number of individuals underwent TCR sequencing and HLA analysis.

CDR1 and CDR2 (germline): GTSNPN, SVGIG (reference sequence). The germline V and J ends were trimmed by 3 bases and 2 bases, with 21 bases remaining between them. This CDR3 has 17 amino acids. The chain is built from TRBV30 and TRBJ2-3; the D is unclear. The origin of this receptor is a human donor in good health. Material: CD4+ T cells from PBMCs. CDR3 in amino acids: CAWRAVRPFLNTDTQYF. The CDR3 DNA is TGTGCCTGGAGAGCAGTAAGGCCCTTCCTAAACACAGATACGCAGTATTTT.